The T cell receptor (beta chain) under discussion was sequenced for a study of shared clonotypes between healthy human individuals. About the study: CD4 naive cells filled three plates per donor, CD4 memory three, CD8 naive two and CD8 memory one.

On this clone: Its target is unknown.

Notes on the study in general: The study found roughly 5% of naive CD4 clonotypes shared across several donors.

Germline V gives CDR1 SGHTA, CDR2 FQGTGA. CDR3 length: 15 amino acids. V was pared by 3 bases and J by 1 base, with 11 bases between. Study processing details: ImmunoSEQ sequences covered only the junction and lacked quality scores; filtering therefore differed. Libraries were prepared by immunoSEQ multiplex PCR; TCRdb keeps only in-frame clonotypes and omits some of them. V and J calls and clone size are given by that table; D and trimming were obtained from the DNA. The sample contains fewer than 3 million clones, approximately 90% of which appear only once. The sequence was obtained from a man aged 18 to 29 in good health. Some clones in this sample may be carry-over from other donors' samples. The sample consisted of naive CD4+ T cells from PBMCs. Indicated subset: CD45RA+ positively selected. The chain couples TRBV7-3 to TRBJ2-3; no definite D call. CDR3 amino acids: CASSFNGRGTDTQYF. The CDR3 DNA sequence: TGTGCCAGCAGCTTTAATGGCCGGGGCACAGATACGCAGTATTTT.